Listed here are 14 T cell receptor beta chains from one sample, sequenced in a study of T cells after posttransplantation cyclophosphamide. Some clones are missing from TCRdb's copy, which holds only in-frame ones; the method was immunoSEQ multiplex PCR. Seen here are 3,000 to 4,000 clones, roughly 60% observed once, and the top ten hold around a quarter. Material for sequencing was memory CD8+ T cells sorted from blood. These receptors all come from a man under 40 in good health and a related stem cell transplant donor.

This clone is large by share. The gene calls are TRBV5-6 and TRBJ2-1; 12 bases line up with TRBD2. V was pared by 4 bases and J by 5 bases, with 7 bases of the junction left unmatched. Germline assignment: CDR1 SGHDT and CDR2 YYEEEE. CDR3 length equals 16 residues. CDR3 in amino acids: CASSPELAGGHNEQFF. The CDR3 coding sequence is TGTGCCAGCAGCCCTGAACTAGCGGGGGGCCACAATGAGCAGTTCTTC.

This clone has just a few counts. The genes are TRBV2 and TRBJ2-7; D is perhaps TRBD2 (7 bases). The CDR3 is 14 amino acids. Between the trimmed V and J ends, which lost 0 bases and 7 bases, there was a span of 13 bases. Germline V gene lookup returns CDR1 SNHLY and CDR2 FYNNEI. The CDR3 protein is CASSEAPGGEEQYF. The DNA of the CDR3 is TGTGCCAGCAGTGAAGCTCCGGGGGGCGAAGAGCAGTACTTC.

This clone was seen a few times. The V and J genes are TRBV19 and TRBJ2-7, with 9 bases lining up with TRBD2. The CDR3 runs to 14 residues. Germline V gene sequence: CDR1 LNHDA, CDR2 SQIVND (reference sequence). Trimming at V came to 6 bases and at J to 7 bases, leaving 10 bases not matched to a gene. CDR3 sequence reads: CASRPGLAGGEQYF. CDR3 nucleotides: TGTGCCAGTAGGCCGGGACTAGCCGGTGGAGAGCAGTACTTC.

J is TRBJ2-1 and V is TRBV5-1, with 9 bases fitting TRBD2. The length of the CDR3 is 15 residues. The ends lost 5 bases at V and 0 bases at J; junction bases unmatched: 3. Germline loops: CDR1 SGHRS, CDR2 YFSETQ. The DNA for the CDR3 is TGCGCCAGCAGGATTAGCGGGAGCTCCTACAATGAGCAGTTCTTC. Residues: CASRISGSSYNEQFF.

The sample holds one count of this clone. The V gene is TRBV2, the J gene TRBJ2-7, with D perhaps TRBD2 (7 bases). Germline loops: CDR1 SNHLY, CDR2 FYNNEI. This CDR3 comprises 14 residues. V gave up 2 bases and J gave up 3 bases, with 11 bases separating them. CDR3 nucleotides: TGTGCCAGCAGTGAACGGGGGGCTGGCTACGAGCAGTACTTC. Translated: CASSERGAGYEQYF.

The V gene is TRBV19, the J gene TRBJ1-1; no clear D gene. This CDR3 has 13 amino acids. Between the trimmed V and J ends, which lost 8 bases and 3 bases, there was a span of 13 bases. Germline CDR1 and CDR2: LNHDA and SQIVND (reference sequence). CDR3 DNA sequence: TGTGCCAGTGGTCGCGCGGAATACACTGAAGCTTTCTTT. Translated, it gives CASGRAEYTEAFF.

The chain combines TRBV5-4 with TRBJ2-7, with D possibly TRBD1 on 5 matching bases. Germline V gene sequence: CDR1 SGHNT, CDR2 YYREEE (reference sequence). This CDR3 region has 14 residues. Deletions cut 0 bases from V and 2 bases from J, with 9 bases between. The CDR3 nucleotides read TGTGCCAGCAGCTTGGGAGACAGAGCCTACGAGCAGTACTTC. It translates to CASSLGDRAYEQYF.

V gene TRBV28 combines with J gene TRBJ2-7, with TRBD2 as a possible D gene (6 bases). The CDR3 consists of 15 residues. Germline V gene data show CDR1 as MDHEN and CDR2 as SYDVKM. Trimming took off 6 bases at V and 0 bases at J, with 15 bases between the two ends. DNA of the CDR3: TGTGCCAGCAGCCCGCTGGGGGGATCCTCCTACGAGCAGTACTTC. This encodes CASSPLGGSSYEQYF.

The chain has TRBV15 and TRBJ1-2; 10 bases map to TRBD1. Trimming cost V 3 bases and J 2 bases; bases outside gene matches: 9. Per the germline V gene, CDR1 is LNHNV and CDR2 is YYDKDF (reference sequence). The CDR3 sequence is 17 residues long. The CDR3 spells CATSRDRGSLLNYGYTF. The CDR3 DNA follows: TGTGCCACCAGCAGGGACAGGGGGTCTCTTCTCAACTATGGCTACACCTTC.

This clone was seen only a few times. This sequence joins TRBV4-1 and TRBJ2-7, with 11 bases lining up with TRBD2. Germline CDR1 MGHRA, CDR2 YSYEKL. This CDR3 comprises 17 residues. The trim removed 0 bases at V and 2 bases at J, leaving 6 bases unmatched. DNA for the CDR3: TGCGCCAGCAGCCAAGAACCGTTGACTAGCGGGACCTACGAGCAGTACTTC. It is translated as CASSQEPLTSGTYEQYF.

This chain connects TRBV4-3 to TRBJ2-7; 9 bases are a match to TRBD1. The CDR3 spans 15 residues. Per the germline V gene, CDR1 is LGHNA and CDR2 is YSLEER. V shed 4 bases, J shed 3 bases, and the junction held 7 bases outside the gene matches. CDR3 bases: TGCGCCAGCAGCCCAGGGACAGGGTCTTTCTACGAGCAGTACTTC. Its translation is CASSPGTGSFYEQYF.

V gene TRBV4-3 combines with J gene TRBJ2-7; 8 bases are shared with TRBD2. V shed 0 bases, J shed 7 bases, and the junction held 8 bases outside the gene matches. From germline, CDR1 is LGHNA and CDR2 YSLEER. The CDR3 extends over 15 amino acids. The CDR3 sequence: CASSQDRGGGMEQYF. The CDR3 DNA is TGCGCCAGCAGCCAAGATCGGGGCGGGGGGATGGAGCAGTACTTC.

This chain joins TRBV2 and TRBJ2-7; D call uncertain. V lost 7 bases and J 2 bases, leaving 9 bases between the germline ends. CDR1 SNHLY and CDR2 FYNNEI come from the germline V gene. The CDR3 consists of 12 residues. In DNA form, the CDR3 reads TGTGCCAGCACCGGCAGGACCTACGAGCAGTACTTC. Its protein product is CASTGRTYEQYF.

The chain links TRBV7-8 to TRBJ2-7; 8 positions match TRBD2. The CDR3 contains 15 residues. V was pared by 5 bases and J by 4 bases, with 10 bases of the junction left unmatched. Germline CDR1 reads SGHVS; CDR2 reads FQNEAQ. This CDR3 is CASSLSASGSYEQYF. DNA for the CDR3: TGTGCCAGCAGCCTCTCGGCTAGCGGGTCATACGAGCAGTACTTC.